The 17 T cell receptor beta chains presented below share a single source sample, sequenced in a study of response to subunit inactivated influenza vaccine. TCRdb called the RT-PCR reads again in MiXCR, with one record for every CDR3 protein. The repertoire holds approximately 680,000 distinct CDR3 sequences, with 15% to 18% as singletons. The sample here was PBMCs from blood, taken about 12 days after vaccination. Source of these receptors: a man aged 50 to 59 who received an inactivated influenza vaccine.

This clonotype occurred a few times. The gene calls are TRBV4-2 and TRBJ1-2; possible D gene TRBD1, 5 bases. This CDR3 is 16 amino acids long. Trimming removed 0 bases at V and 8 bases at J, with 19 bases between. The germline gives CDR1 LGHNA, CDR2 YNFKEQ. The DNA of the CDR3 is TGTGCCAGCAGCCAAGATAGGCGGGGCAGAAGTGAGGGCTACACCTTC. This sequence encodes CASSQDRRGRSEGYTF.

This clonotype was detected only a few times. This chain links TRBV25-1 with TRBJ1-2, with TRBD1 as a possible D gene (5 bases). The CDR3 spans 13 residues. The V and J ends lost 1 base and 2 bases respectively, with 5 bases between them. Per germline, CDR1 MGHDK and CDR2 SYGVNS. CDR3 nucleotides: TGTGCCAGCAGTGAATCAGGGAACTATGGCTACACCTTC. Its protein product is CASSESGNYGYTF.

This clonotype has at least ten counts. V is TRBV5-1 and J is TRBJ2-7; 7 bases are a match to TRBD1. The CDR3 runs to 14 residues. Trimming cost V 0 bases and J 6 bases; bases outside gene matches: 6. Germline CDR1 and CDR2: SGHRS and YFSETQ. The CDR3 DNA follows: TGCGCCAGCAGCTTGGATCAGGGGGATAGCGAGCAGTACTTC. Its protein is CASSLDQGDSEQYF.

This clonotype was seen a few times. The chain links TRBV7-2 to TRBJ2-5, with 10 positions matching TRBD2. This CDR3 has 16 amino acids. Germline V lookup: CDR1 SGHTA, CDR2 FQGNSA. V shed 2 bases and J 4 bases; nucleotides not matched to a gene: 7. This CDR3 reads CASSLSGGAISETQYF. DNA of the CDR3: TGTGCCAGCAGCTTAAGCGGGGGGGCCATTTCAGAGACCCAGTACTTC.

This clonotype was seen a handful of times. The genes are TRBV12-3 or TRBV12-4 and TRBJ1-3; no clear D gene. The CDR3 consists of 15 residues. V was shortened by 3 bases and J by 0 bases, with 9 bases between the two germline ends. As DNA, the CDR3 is TGTGCCAGCAGTTTCCCGGGGAGCTCTGGAAACACCATATATTTT. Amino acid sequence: CASSFPGSSGNTIYF.

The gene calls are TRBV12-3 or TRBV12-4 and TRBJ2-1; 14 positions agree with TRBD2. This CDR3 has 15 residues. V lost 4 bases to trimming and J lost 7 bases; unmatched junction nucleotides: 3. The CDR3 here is CASSWRTSGRNEQFF. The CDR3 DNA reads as TGTGCCAGCAGTTGGAGGACTAGCGGGAGGAATGAGCAGTTCTTC.

As DNA, the CDR3 is TGTGCCAGCAGTGAAGGCCTAGCGGGGGGGTGGGATACGCAGTATTTT. Translated: CASSEGLAGGWDTQYF. The chain recombines TRBV6-1 with TRBJ2-3, with 12 positions matching TRBD2. CDR3 length equals 16 residues. Germline loops: CDR1 MNHNS, CDR2 SASEGT. The ends lost 1 base at V and 6 bases at J; junction bases unmatched: 5.

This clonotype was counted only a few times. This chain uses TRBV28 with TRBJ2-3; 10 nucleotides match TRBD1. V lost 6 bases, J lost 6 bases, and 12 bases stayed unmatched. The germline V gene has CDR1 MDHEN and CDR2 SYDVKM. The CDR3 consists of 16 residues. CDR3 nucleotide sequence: TGTGCCAGCAGCCCCCCGGGGACAGGGGCCCTGGATACGCAGTATTTT. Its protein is CASSPPGTGALDTQYF.

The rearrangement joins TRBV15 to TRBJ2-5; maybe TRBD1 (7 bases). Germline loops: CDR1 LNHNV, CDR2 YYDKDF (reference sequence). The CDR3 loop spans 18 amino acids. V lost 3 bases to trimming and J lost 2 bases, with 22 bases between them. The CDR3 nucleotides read TGTGCCACCAGCAGGCGTGGCGGGCAGGGGGGACTGCAAGAGACCCAGTACTTC. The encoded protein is CATSRRGGQGGLQETQYF.

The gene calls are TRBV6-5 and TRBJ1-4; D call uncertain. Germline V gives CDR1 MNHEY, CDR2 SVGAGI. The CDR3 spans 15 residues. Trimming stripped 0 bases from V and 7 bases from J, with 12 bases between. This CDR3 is CASSYSWRAGEKLFF. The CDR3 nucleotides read TGTGCCAGCAGTTACTCCTGGAGGGCAGGTGAAAAACTGTTTTTT.

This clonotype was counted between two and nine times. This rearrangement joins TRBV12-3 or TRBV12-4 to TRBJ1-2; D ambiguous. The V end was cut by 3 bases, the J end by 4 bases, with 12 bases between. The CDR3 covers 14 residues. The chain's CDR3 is CASSLWGGGYGYTF. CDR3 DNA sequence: TGTGCCAGCAGTTTGTGGGGTGGCGGCTATGGCTACACCTTC.

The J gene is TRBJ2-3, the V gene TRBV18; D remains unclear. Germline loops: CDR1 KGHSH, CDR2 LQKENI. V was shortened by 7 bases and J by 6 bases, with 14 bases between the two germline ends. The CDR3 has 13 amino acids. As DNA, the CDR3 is TGTGCCAGCTTAGGTGGATTGTTTGATACGCAGTATTTT. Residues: CASLGGLFDTQYF.

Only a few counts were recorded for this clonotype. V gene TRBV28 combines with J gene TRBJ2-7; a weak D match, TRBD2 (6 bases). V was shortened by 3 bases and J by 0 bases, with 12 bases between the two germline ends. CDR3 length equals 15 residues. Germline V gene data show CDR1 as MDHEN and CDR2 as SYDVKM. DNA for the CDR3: TGTGCCAGCAGTTTGGAGGGACGGAACTCCTACGAGCAGTACTTC. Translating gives CASSLEGRNSYEQYF.

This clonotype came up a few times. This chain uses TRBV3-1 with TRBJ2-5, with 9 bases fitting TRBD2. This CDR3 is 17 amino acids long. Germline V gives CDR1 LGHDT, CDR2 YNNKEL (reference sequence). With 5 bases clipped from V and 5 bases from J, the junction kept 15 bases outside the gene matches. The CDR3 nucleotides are TGTGCCAGCAGCGACACGGGCGGGAGGGCCGTTGGTGAGACCCAGTACTTC. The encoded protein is CASSDTGGRAVGETQYF.

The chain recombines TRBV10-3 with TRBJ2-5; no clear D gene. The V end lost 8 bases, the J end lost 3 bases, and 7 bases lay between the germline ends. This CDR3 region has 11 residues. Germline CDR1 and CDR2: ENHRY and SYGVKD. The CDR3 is CAIRAKETQYF. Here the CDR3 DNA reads TGTGCCATCCGGGCCAAAGAGACCCAGTACTTC.

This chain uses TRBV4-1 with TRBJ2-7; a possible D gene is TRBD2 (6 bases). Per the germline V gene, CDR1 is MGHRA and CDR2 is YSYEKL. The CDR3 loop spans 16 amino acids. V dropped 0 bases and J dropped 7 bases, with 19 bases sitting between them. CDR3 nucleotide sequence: TGCGCCAGCAGCCAAGAGGAGGGAGCTCTACTACGAGAGCAGTACTTC. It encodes CASSQEEGALLREQYF.

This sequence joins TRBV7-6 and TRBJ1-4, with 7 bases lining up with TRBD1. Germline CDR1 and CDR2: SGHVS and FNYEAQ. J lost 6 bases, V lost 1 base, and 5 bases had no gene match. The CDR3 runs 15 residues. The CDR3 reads CASSLGAGGDEKLFF. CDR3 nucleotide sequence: TGTGCCAGCAGCTTAGGGGCAGGGGGAGATGAAAAACTGTTTTTT. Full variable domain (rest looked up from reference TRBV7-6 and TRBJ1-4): GAGVSQSPRYKVTKRGQDVALRCDPISGHVSLYWYRQALGQGPEFLTYFNYEAQQDKSGLPNDRFSAERPEGSISTLTIQRTEQRDSAMYRCASSLGAGGDEKLFFGSGTQLSVL.